What follows describes a single T cell receptor (beta chain). Its antigen remains unidentified. V was pared by 3 bases and J by 1 base, with 9 bases between. Germline CDR1 reads MNHEY; CDR2 reads SMNVEV (reference sequence). The CDR3 totals 14 residues. This entry belongs to a study of T cell repertoires in cytomegalovirus infection. Each CDR3 protein is one row after TCRdb ran MiXCR on the reads. The data show roughly 990,000 distinct CDR3 sequences, about 33% seen once. The source was cultured CD8+ T cells from PBMCs, collected from culture after CMV antigen stimulation. This sequence was found in a human donor in good health (CMV status not recorded). Some clones in this sample may be carry-over from other donors' samples. The chain combines TRBV27 with TRBJ1-1; D is unclear. The CDR3 reads CASSLMGWNTEAFF. The DNA for the CDR3 is TGTGCCAGCAGTTTGATGGGTTGGAACACTGAAGCTTTCTTT.